A selection of T cell receptor beta chains follows, all from one sample in a study of T cell responses to AZD1222 COVID-19 vaccine. Profiling relied on immunoSEQ multiplex PCR, and the TCRdb table lists in-frame clones only, not all of them. The table records around 160,000 clones, about 89% of them present only once. This material consisted of peripheral blood, taken on day 0 of MenACWY control vaccination. These receptors originate from an adult in good health. CDR3s include the opening cysteine and the closing phenylalanine or tryptophan. A D gene is named only where the DNA matches it firmly. The size entry is marked missing in some rows and otherwise reads once, few, many or a size class.

size	length	V	D	J	DNA	CDR3
once	13	TRBV7-2	.	TRBJ1-1	TGTGCCAGCAGCTTAGAAGGCCGTGTGGCAGCTTTCTTT	CASSLEGRVAAFF
.	13	TRBV6-5	.	TRBJ1-2	TGTGCCAGCAGTTCCTTAGACTCCTATGGCTACACCTTC	CASSSLDSYGYTF
once	15	TRBV5-4	.	TRBJ1-6	TGTGCCAGCAGCTTGGAACAGAGAGTTAATTCACCCCTCCACTTT	CASSLEQRVNSPLHF
.	17	TRBV5-1	TRBD2	TRBJ2-7	TGCGCCAGCAGCTCGAGGGGACTAGCGGGGGGGCCGGGCGAGCAGTACTTC	CASSSRGLAGGPGEQYF
.	12	TRBV4-1	.	TRBJ1-5	TGCGCCAGCAGCCGAACACAGGGACCCCAGCATTTT	CASSRTQGPQHF
.	12	TRBV10-2	.	TRBJ1-1	TGCGCCAGATGGTTGATGAACACTGAAGCTTTCTTT	CARWLMNTEAFF
.	13	TRBV15	.	TRBJ1-3	TGTGCCACCAGCAGAGATGGATTCAACACCATATATTTT	CATSRDGFNTIYF
.	14	TRBV7-3	TRBD1	TRBJ1-2	TGTGCCAGCAGCGCCGGACAGGGAGGCTATGGCTACACCTTC	CASSAGQGGYGYTF
.	15	TRBV4-1	.	TRBJ1-3	TGCGCCAGCAGCTCTCGATCGCAGGGTGGAAACACCATATATTTT	CASSSRSQGGNTIYF
.	13	TRBV27	.	TRBJ2-7	TGTGCCAGCAGTCCGGGACCTACCTACGAGCAGTACTTC	CASSPGPTYEQYF
.	15	TRBV5-1	.	TRBJ2-7	TGCGCCAGCAGCTTGGGACAGACAAACTCCTACGAGCAGTACTTC	CASSLGQTNSYEQYF
.	17	TRBV5-8	.	TRBJ2-5	TGTGCCAGCAGCTTGGGGGCTGTGCGGCAGAGGGGAGAGACCCAGTACTTC	CASSLGAVRQRGETQYF
.	13	TRBV6-5	.	TRBJ2-7	TGTGCCAGCAGTTACAGGCAGGGCTACGAGCAGTACTTC	CASSYRQGYEQYF
.	15	TRBV5-1	.	TRBJ2-7	TGCGCCAGCAGCTTGGTGACAGCGGGCTCCTACGAGCAGTACTTC	CASSLVTAGSYEQYF
.	16	TRBV7-9	TRBD1	TRBJ2-5	TGTGCCAGCAGCGACCAAGGACAGGGGAATGGCGAGACCCAGTACTTC	CASSDQGQGNGETQYF
.	13	TRBV6-5	.	TRBJ1-2	TGTGCCAGCAGTTTACTCGGTGAACATGGCTACACCTTC	CASSLLGEHGYTF
.	15	TRBV5-4	TRBD2	TRBJ2-7	TGTGCCAGCAGCTGGACTAGCGGGGGGACCTACGAGCAGTACTTC	CASSWTSGGTYEQYF
.	13	TRBV5-4	TRBD2	TRBJ2-1	TGTGCCAGCAGCCCGGGGGGGCCTATTGAGCAGTTCTTC	CASSPGGPIEQFF
.	17	TRBV3-1/TRBV3-2	TRBD1	TRBJ1-2	TGTGCCAGCAGCCAAGAAACTGTCGGGACAGGGAACTATGGCTACACCTTC	CASSQETVGTGNYGYTF
.	17	TRBV7-3	TRBD1	TRBJ1-1	TGTGCCAGCAGCCCCCCGGGACAGGGAAGTATGGGCACTGAAGCTTTCTTT	CASSPPGQGSMGTEAFF
.	14	TRBV5-1	.	TRBJ1-1	TGCGCCAGCAGCTTGGACCTTCTGAACACTGAAGCTTTCTTT	CASSLDLLNTEAFF
.	14	TRBV19	.	TRBJ1-1	TGTGCCAGTAGTCCTCGAGAGGGGAACACTGAAGCTTTCTTT	CASSPREGNTEAFF
once	14	TRBV6-5	.	TRBJ2-1	TGTGCCAGCAGTTACTCGACTTACCAGAATGAGCAGTTCTTC	CASSYSTYQNEQFF
.	17	TRBV18	.	TRBJ1-3	TGTGCCAGCTCACCCTCTCTAGACGGAGGCGCTGGAAACACCATATATTTT	CASSPSLDGGAGNTIYF
.	14	TRBV28	.	TRBJ1-3	TGTGCCAGCAGTTTGATTGCCTCTGGAAACACCATATATTTT	CASSLIASGNTIYF
.	14	TRBV6-4	.	TRBJ1-5	TGTGCCAGCAGTGACGGGGGTAGCAATCAGCCCCAGCATTTT	CASSDGGSNQPQHF
.	15	TRBV9	TRBD2	TRBJ2-1	TGTGCCAGCAGCGTAGGGGGACTAGCGTACAATGAGCAGTTCTTC	CASSVGGLAYNEQFF
.	14	TRBV15	.	TRBJ2-7	TGTGCCACCAGCTCGGGGACTTTCTCCTACGAGCAGTACTTC	CATSSGTFSYEQYF
.	14	TRBV5-1	TRBD1	TRBJ1-2	TGCGCCAGCAGCCAGGGACAGGGGGGCTATGGCTACACCTTC	CASSQGQGGYGYTF
.	14	TRBV7-9	.	TRBJ1-4	TGTGCCAGCAGCTTCCGGGACATTGGTGAAAAACTGTTTTTT	CASSFRDIGEKLFF
once	13	TRBV6-5	.	TRBJ2-3	TGTGCCAGCAGCACAACCAGGGCAGATACGCAGTATTTT	CASSTTRADTQYF
.	16	TRBV6-2/TRBV6-3	TRBD2	TRBJ2-1	TGTGCCAGCATTTATCGACTAGCGGGAGGGCGGGGTGAGCAGTTCTTC	CASIYRLAGGRGEQFF
.	16	TRBV28	TRBD1	TRBJ1-3	TGTGCCAGCACCTCTAACCCGGGACAGGCGAGGGACACCATATATTTT	CASTSNPGQARDTIYF
.	17	TRBV6-2/TRBV6-3	.	TRBJ2-3	.	CASSSSGLAGVTDTQYF
.	13	TRBV6-5	TRBD1	TRBJ1-1	TGTGCCGGGGACAGATACATGAACACTGAAGCTTTCTTT	CAGDRYMNTEAFF
.	14	TRBV4-1	TRBD1	TRBJ1-1	TGCGCCAGCAGCGACAGGGAAATGAACACTGAAGCTTTCTTT	CASSDREMNTEAFF
few	14	TRBV5-4	TRBD1	TRBJ1-5	TGTGCCAGCATTAGGACAGGGGGCAATCAGCCCCAGCATTTT	CASIRTGGNQPQHF
few	15	TRBV5-1	TRBD1	TRBJ2-1	TGCGCCAGCAGCTTGAGGACAGGGGACCACAATGAGCAGTTCTTC	CASSLRTGDHNEQFF
.	13	TRBV5-4	.	TRBJ2-5	TGTGCCAGCAGCTTCCCTAATCAAGAGACCCAGTACTTC	CASSFPNQETQYF
.	16	TRBV7-8	TRBD1	TRBJ2-7	TGTGCCAGCAGCTTAGCGCCGACAGGGATCACCTACGAGCAGTACTTC	CASSLAPTGITYEQYF
once	14	TRBV7-4	.	TRBJ2-2	TGTGCCAGTCATTGGGCGGAGCCCACCGGGGAGCTGTTTTTT	CASHWAEPTGELFF
once	13	TRBV5-4	.	TRBJ2-1	TGTGCCAGCATCCCCCCCCGGGGCAATGAGCAGTTCTTC	CASIPPRGNEQFF
.	12	TRBV30	.	TRBJ2-7	TGTGCCTGGAGTGTACCCCCAGACGAGCAGTACTTC	CAWSVPPDEQYF
.	15	TRBV5-4	TRBD2	TRBJ2-1	TGTGCCAGCAGCCCCACTAGCGGGGGAGACAATGAGCAGTTCTTC	CASSPTSGGDNEQFF
.	15	TRBV6-6	TRBD1	TRBJ1-5	TGTGCCAGCAGTTACCCAGGGACAGGGAGTCAGCCCCAGCATTTT	CASSYPGTGSQPQHF
.	15	TRBV15	.	TRBJ1-1	TGTGCCACCAGCAGAGCCGTCTCCATGAACACTGAAGCTTTCTTT	CATSRAVSMNTEAFF
few	14	TRBV7-3	TRBD2	TRBJ2-1	TGTGCCAGCAGCTTAGAGGCTAGCGGGGGTGAGCAGTTCTTC	CASSLEASGGEQFF
.	14	TRBV6-5	TRBD1	TRBJ1-2	TGTGCCAGCAGACCTACAGGGGGAGCCTATGGCTACACCTTC	CASRPTGGAYGYTF
few	16	TRBV7-6	TRBD2	TRBJ2-3	TGTGCCAGCAGCTTATCCGGGAGGACAAGCACAGATACGCAGTATTTT	CASSLSGRTSTDTQYF
.	16	TRBV24-1	TRBD2	TRBJ2-5	TGTGCCACCAGTGATTTGACTAGCGGGAGTGGTGAGACCCAGTACTTC	CATSDLTSGSGETQYF
once	15	TRBV9	.	TRBJ2-3	TGTGCCAGCAGTTGGTTAGCGGCCAGCACAGATACGCAGTATTTT	CASSWLAASTDTQYF
.	14	TRBV19	TRBD1	TRBJ1-5	TGTGCCAGTAACGGGGGGGACAGGTTTGGGGCCCAGCATTTT	CASNGGDRFGAQHF
once	16	TRBV10-3	TRBD1	TRBJ1-1	TGTGCCATCAGTGGACAGGGGAGAGGGATGAACACTGAAGCTTTCTTT	CAISGQGRGMNTEAFF
.	14	TRBV30	.	TRBJ1-2	TGTGCCTGGAGTAGGCGCACCACGCCCTATGGCTACACCTTC	CAWSRRTTPYGYTF
.	14	TRBV29-1	.	TRBJ1-4	TGCAGCGTTACACCCAGGGCTGCTAATGAAAAACTGTTTTTT	CSVTPRAANEKLFF